The clone carrying this TCR beta chain occurred many times. Each CDR3 protein gets one entry after TCRdb re-called the RACE reads with MiXCR. Of 50,000 or so distinct CDR3 sequences listed, 4.4% are singletons. This specimen belongs to a study of human T cells and chemical hapten exposure. CDR1 is MNHNY and CDR2 is SVGAGI in the germline V gene (reference sequence). CDR3 length: 12 amino acids. The germline V and J ends were trimmed by 5 bases and 0 bases, with 5 bases remaining between them. Time point indicated: healthy volunteer bleed at 2 weeks. Total RNA was isolated from unfractionated whole blood.

Sample: whole blood. The receptor comes from a human donor in good health. Some clones in this sample may be carry-over from other donors' samples. The chain couples TRBV6-6 to TRBJ2-7; the D is unclear. The CDR3 DNA is TGTGCCAGCAGTCGGATCTCCTACGAGCAGTACTTC. This translates into CASSRISYEQYF.